This T cell receptor (beta chain) was found in a study of blood T cell repertoires in COVID-19. Background on the study: PBMCs, B-cell-depleted T cells, or T cells provided the cDNA or gDNA that made up the material.

How the authors handled the data: How many nucleated cells were present was estimated from reference gene primer amplification. Clones were read by immunoSEQ multiplex PCR, and TCRdb kept only the in-frame ones, dropping some. V and J calls and clone size are given by that table; D and trimming were obtained from the DNA. The data contain some 200,000 clones, 60% to 85% of them singletons. This CDR3 region has 18 residues. Germline loops: CDR1 SGHTA, CDR2 FQGTGA. After removal of 2 bases from V and 1 base from J, the junction contained 11 bases not matched to a gene. The material sequenced was peripheral blood. This sequence joins TRBV7-3 and TRBJ2-5; 9 bases align to TRBD2. The source is a woman in her fifties or sixties with active or convalescent COVID-19. The CDR3 DNA sequence: TGTGCCAGCAGCTTACTTGAGATAGCGGGAGTCCGCCAAGAGACCCAGTACTTC. This codes for CASSLLEIAGVRQETQYF. Full variable domain (rest looked up from reference TRBV7-3 and TRBJ2-5): GAGVSQTPSNKVTEKGKYVELRCDPISGHTALYWYRQSLGQGPEFLIYFQGTGAADDSGLPNDRFFAVRPEGSVSTLKIQRTERGDSAVYLCASSLLEIAGVRQETQYFGPGTRLLVL.